The entry that follows covers one T cell receptor beta chain sequence. Its antigen is currently not known. The input lacks base qualities; no much larger clone sits a single base away. This entry comes from a study of blood T cell repertoires in COVID-19 (dated by TCRdb to the early 2020s). In terms of the full investigation: Samples covering the acute and convalescent phases of COVID-19 were provided by collaborators in the United States, Italy and Spain. Nearly every sample came with metadata listing a de-identified subject ID, COVID-19 status, age in years and sex. HLA class I and class II types, where available, came from metadata supplied by the sample provider rather than from assay-based typing. The material from the prospective study consisted of cDNA or gDNA derived from T cells, B-cell-depleted T cells, or PBMCs. Deeply sampled blood TCRbeta repertoires from subjects exposed to, actively infected with, or recovered from COVID-19 were included in the dataset. The samples were drawn from the first 160 participants of the ongoing ImmuneRACE study and from over a thousand subjects provided by 6 global collaborators. The repertoires were made available in a free public database intended to serve as a resource for research on the immune response to SARS-CoV-2. The study at large found these results: The amount of clinical and demographic metadata varied by source and participant and was provided uncurated.

One collaborating source in Seattle enrolled patients while the patients were actively infected and followed the patients over time throughout the course of disease. Collaborating institutions collected whole blood in K2EDTA tubes following their own protocols. For TCRbeta analysis, collaborators shipped samples in one of three forms: frozen whole blood, isolated PBMCs, or DNA extracted from either of those sample types. The immunoSEQ Assay, a bias-controlled multiplex PCR, was used to amplify TCRbeta CDR3 regions from genomic DNA. The published analysis was carried out like this. Within the assay, amplification of reference gene primers was used to estimate how many nucleated cells each sample contained. To quantify the absolute abundance of each unique TCRbeta CDR3 rearrangement, sequence reads were collapsed and filtered. Productive Simpson clonality was computed per sample as the square root of Simpson's diversity index over productive rearrangements. Imported from immuneACCESS, the table was reduced by TCRdb to in-frame sequences with V and J called. These copies leave out some clones; in studies compared against another copy, an unresolved V gene accounts for under half, and the cause of the remainder is not known. For V, J and clone size, that table is used; D and trimming come from the DNA. The sample data list approximately 110,000 clones, and around 83% of these were observed just once. Roughly 3.2% of the sample comes from the top ten.

The CDR3 holds 13 amino acids from the cysteine to the phenylalanine. Only the CDR3 portion is preserved as DNA: 39 bases, with reading frame beginning at the first base. For CDR1 and CDR2, the germline V gene lists LGHNT and FRNRAP. Deletion took 1 base off V and 8 bases off J, with a span of 9 bases between the germline ends. The receptor chain draws on TRBV12-5 and TRBJ2-1; TRBD2 is a weak D gene call, 5 bases matching. The sequencing input was peripheral blood. This clonotype originated in a woman older than 75 with COVID-19, enrolled during active disease. The CDR3 amino acid sequence is: CASGLAGGDEQFF. The nucleotide sequence is TGTGCTAGTGGTTTGGCCGGAGGCGATGAGCAGTTCTTC.